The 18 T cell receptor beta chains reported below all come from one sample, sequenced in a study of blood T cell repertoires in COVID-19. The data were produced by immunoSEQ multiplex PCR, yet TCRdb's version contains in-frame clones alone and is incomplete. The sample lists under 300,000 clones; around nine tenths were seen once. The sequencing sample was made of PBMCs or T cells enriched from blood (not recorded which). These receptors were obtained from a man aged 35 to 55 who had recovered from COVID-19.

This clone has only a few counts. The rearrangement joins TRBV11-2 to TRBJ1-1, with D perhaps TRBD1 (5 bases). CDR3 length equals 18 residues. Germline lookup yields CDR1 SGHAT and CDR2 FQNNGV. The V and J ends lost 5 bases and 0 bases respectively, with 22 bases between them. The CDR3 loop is CASSQRAGQLIMNTEAFF. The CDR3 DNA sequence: TGTGCCAGCAGCCAACGGGCCGGACAATTAATAATGAACACTGAAGCTTTCTTT.

The CDR3 coding sequence is TGTGCCAGCAGCGCGATTTTAGCGGGGGGGACAAATGAGCAGTTCTTC. Amino acids: CASSAILAGGTNEQFF. The chain links TRBV9 to TRBJ2-1; 11 bases align to TRBD2. The CDR3 spans 16 residues. The ends lost 3 bases at V and 7 bases at J; junction bases unmatched: 9. Per germline, CDR1 SGDLS and CDR2 YYNGEE.

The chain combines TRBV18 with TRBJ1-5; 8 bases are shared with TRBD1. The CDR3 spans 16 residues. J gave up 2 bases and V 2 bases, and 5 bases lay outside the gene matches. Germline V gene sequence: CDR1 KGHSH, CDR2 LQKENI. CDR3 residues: CASSPNRGMGNQPQHF. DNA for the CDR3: TGTGCCAGCTCACCAAACAGGGGGATGGGCAATCAGCCCCAGCATTTT.

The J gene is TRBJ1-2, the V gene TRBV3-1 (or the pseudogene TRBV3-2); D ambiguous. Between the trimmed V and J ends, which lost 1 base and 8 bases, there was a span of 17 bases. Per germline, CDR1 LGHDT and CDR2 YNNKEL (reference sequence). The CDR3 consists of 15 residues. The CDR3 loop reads CASSQVPGRSGGYTF. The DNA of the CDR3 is TGTGCCAGCAGCCAAGTCCCGGGTAGGAGCGGCGGCTACACCTTC.

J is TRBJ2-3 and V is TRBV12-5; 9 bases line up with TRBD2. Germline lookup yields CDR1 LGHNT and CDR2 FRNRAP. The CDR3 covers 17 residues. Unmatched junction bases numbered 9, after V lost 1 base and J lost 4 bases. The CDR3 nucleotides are TGTGCTAGTGGTTTGGCTGCGGGGGGGCCGGTCGCAGATACGCAGTATTTT. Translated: CASGLAAGGPVADTQYF.

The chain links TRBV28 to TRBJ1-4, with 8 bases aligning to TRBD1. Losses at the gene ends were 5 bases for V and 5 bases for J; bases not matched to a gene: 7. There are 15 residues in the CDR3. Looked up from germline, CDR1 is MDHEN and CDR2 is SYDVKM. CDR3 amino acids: CASSLHRGNNEKLFF. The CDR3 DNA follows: TGTGCCAGCAGTCTACACAGGGGGAACAATGAAAAACTGTTTTTT.

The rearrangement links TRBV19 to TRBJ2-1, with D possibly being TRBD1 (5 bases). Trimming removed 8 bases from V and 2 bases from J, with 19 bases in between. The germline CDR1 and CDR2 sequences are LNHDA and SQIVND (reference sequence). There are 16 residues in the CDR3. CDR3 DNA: TGTGCCAGTGACCCCGCTGGCAGGGATGCCTACAATGAGCAGTTCTTC. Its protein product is CASDPAGRDAYNEQFF.

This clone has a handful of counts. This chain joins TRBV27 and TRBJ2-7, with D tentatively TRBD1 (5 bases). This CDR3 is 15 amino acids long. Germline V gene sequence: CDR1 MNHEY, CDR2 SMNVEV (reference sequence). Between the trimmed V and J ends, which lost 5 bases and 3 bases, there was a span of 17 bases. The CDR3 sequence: CASSKGVVKIYEQYF. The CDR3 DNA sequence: TGTGCCAGCAGTAAAGGGGTGGTGAAGATCTACGAGCAGTACTTC.

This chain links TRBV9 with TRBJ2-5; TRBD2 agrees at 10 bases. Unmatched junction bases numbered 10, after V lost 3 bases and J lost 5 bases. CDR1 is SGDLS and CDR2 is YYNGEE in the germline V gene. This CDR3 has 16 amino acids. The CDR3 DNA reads TGTGCCAGCAGCGGGACTAGCGGATTTAAGGGGGAGACCCAGTACTTC. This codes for CASSGTSGFKGETQYF.

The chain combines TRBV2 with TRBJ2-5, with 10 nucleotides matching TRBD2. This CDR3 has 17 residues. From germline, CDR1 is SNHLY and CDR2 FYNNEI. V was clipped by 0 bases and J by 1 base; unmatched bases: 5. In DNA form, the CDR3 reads TGTGCCAGCAGTGAAGCTTGGATAGCGGGAGGCCAAGAGACCCAGTACTTC. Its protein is CASSEAWIAGGQETQYF. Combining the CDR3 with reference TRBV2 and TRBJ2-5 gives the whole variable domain EPEVTQTPSHQVTQMGQEVILRCVPISNHLYFYWYRQILGQKVEFLVSFYNNEISEKSEIFDDQFSVERPDGSNFTLKIRSTKLEDSAMYFCASSEAWIAGGQETQYFGPGTRLLVL.

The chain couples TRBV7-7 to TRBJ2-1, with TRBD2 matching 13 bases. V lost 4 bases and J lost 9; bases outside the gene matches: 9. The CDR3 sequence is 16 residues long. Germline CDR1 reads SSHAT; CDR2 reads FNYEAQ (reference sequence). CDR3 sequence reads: CASSSTSGRASGEQFF. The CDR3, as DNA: TGTGCCAGCAGCTCCACTAGCGGGAGGGCGTCCGGTGAGCAGTTCTTC.

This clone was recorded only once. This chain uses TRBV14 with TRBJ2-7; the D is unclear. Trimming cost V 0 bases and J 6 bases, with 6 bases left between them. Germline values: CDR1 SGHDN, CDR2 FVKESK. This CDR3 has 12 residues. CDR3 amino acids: CASSQDRFEQYF. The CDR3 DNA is TGTGCCAGCAGCCAAGATCGGTTCGAGCAGTACTTC.

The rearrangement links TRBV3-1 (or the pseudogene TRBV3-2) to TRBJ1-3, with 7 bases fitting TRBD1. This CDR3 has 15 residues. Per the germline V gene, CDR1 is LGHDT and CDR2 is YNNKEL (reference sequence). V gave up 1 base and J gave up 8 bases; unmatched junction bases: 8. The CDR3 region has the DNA TGTGCCAGCAGCCAAGGACAGGGTGGTTGGGACACCATATATTTT. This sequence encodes CASSQGQGGWDTIYF.

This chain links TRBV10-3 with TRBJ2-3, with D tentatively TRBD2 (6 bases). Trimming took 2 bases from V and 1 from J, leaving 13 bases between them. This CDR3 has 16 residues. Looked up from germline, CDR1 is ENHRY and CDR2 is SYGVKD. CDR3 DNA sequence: TGTGCCATCAGTGAGCGTCTTAGCGGAGGCACAGATACGCAGTATTTT. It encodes CAISERLSGGTDTQYF.

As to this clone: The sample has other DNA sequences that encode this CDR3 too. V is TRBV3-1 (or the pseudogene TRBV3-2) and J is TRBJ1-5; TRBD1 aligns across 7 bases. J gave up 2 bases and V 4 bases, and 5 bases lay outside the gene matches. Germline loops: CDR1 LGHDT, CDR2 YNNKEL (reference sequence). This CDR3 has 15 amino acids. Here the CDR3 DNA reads TGTGCCAGCAGCCTAGCCACAGGGGGCAATCAGCCCCAGCATTTT. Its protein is CASSLATGGNQPQHF.

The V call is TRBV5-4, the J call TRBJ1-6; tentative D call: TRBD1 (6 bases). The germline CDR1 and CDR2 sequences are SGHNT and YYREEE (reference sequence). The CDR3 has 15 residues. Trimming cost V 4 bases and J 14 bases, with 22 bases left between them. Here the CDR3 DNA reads TGTGCCAGCAGCCCGAGGACAGCTCACAACCGGGCCCTCCACTTT. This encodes CASSPRTAHNRALHF.

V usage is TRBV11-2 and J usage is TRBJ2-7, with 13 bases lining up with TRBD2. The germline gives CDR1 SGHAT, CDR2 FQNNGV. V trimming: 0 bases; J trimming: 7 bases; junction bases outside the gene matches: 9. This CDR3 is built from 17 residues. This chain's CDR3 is CASSLDGRTSGGYEQYF. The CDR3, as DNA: TGTGCCAGCAGCTTAGATGGAAGGACTAGCGGGGGTTATGAGCAGTACTTC.

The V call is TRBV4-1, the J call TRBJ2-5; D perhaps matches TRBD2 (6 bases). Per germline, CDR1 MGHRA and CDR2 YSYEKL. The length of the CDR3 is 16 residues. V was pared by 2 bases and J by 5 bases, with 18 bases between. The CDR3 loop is CASSQPTRAFQETQYF. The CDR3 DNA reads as TGCGCCAGCAGCCAACCGACTAGAGCTTTCCAGGAGACCCAGTACTTC.